The 19 T cell receptor beta chains below all came from one sample that was sequenced in a study of cytomegalovirus exposure and HLA in healthy donors. A multiplex PCR was run with 60 Vbeta primers and 13 Jbeta primers. Assay used: immunoSEQ multiplex PCR; TCRdb lists only in-frame clones, some missing. The ten top clones account for 3.6%, within a sample of roughly 120,000 clones. Sample: PBMCs. All receptors come from a man aged 18 to 29 in good health and CMV-seronegative.

J is TRBJ1-1 and V is TRBV7-2; 8 bases match TRBD1. With V trimmed by 5 bases and J by 10 bases, 15 bases remained unmatched. Germline V CDR1 and CDR2: SGHTA, FQGNSA. The CDR3 covers 15 residues. CDR3 sequence reads: CASSPSRTGLGGAFF. The DNA for the CDR3 is TGTGCCAGCAGCCCAAGCCGGACAGGGCTCGGGGGAGCTTTCTTT.

This rearrangement joins TRBV6-1 to TRBJ2-2; no clear D. CDR3 length: 12 amino acids. Germline V gives CDR1 MNHNS, CDR2 SASEGT. V lost 2 bases and J 7 bases, leaving 5 bases between the germline ends. The CDR3 loop reads CASSEFGGELFF. The CDR3 DNA follows: TGTGCCAGCAGTGAATTCGGCGGGGAGCTGTTTTTT.

This chain uses TRBV28 with TRBJ2-1; TRBD2 agrees at 10 bases. Germline values: CDR1 MDHEN, CDR2 SYDVKM. This CDR3 is 17 amino acids long. V gave up 4 bases and J gave up 4 bases; unmatched junction bases: 10. The CDR3 sequence: CASSSPLAGDKYNEQFF. CDR3 sequence (DNA): TGTGCCAGCAGTTCCCCCCTAGCGGGAGATAAATACAATGAGCAGTTCTTC.

The rearrangement uses TRBV9 and TRBJ2-5; tentative D call: TRBD2 (5 bases). This CDR3 spans 13 amino acids. V lost 4 bases to trimming and J lost 4 bases, with 11 bases between them. Germline V gives CDR1 SGDLS, CDR2 YYNGEE. The CDR3 sequence: CASSFRTGETQYF. CDR3 bases: TGTGCCAGCAGCTTCCGGACTGGAGAGACCCAGTACTTC.

CDR3 sequence: CASSPGTGNTEAFF. CDR3 in DNA: TGCGCCAGCAGCCCCGGGACAGGGAACACTGAAGCTTTCTTT. The chain joins TRBV5-1 to TRBJ1-1, with 8 nucleotides matching TRBD1. Germline CDR1 is SGHRS and CDR2 is YFSETQ. This CDR3 has 14 amino acids. V gave up 4 bases and J gave up 1 base; unmatched junction bases: 3.

The chain couples TRBV11-3 to TRBJ2-7; tentatively, D is TRBD2 (5 bases). Trimming removed 5 bases at V and 5 bases at J, with 13 bases between. Germline CDR1 and CDR2: SGHNT and YENEEA. There are 13 residues in the CDR3. This CDR3 reads CASSRSGKDEQYF. The DNA of the CDR3 is TGTGCCAGCAGCCGCTCCGGGAAGGACGAGCAGTACTTC.

V usage is TRBV27 and J usage is TRBJ2-7, with 8 bases lining up with TRBD2. This CDR3 is built from 14 residues. J was trimmed by 3 bases and V by 2 bases; bases with no gene match: 3. CDR1 is MNHEY, CDR2 SMNVEV, per germline (reference sequence). The CDR3 region has the DNA TGTGCCAGCAGTTTAATCAGCGGGGGCTACGAGCAGTACTTC. Translating it yields CASSLISGGYEQYF.

The V gene is TRBV20-1, the J gene TRBJ2-1; D gene uncertain. Trimming stripped 7 bases from V and 9 bases from J, with 13 bases between. There are 11 residues in the CDR3. Looked up from germline, CDR1 is DFQATT and CDR2 is SNEGSKA (reference sequence). CDR3 sequence reads: CSVSPRGEQFF. CDR3 nucleotides: TGCAGTGTCTCCCCTCGCGGTGAGCAGTTCTTC.

V usage is TRBV5-6 and J usage is TRBJ2-1, with 7 bases lining up with TRBD2. The CDR3 is made up of 13 amino acids. V shed 0 bases and J 9 bases; nucleotides not matched to a gene: 3. Germline V gene data show CDR1 as SGHDT and CDR2 as YYEEEE. Written as DNA, the CDR3 is TGTGCCAGCAGCTTGGGGACTAGAAGTGAGCAGTTCTTC. This translates into CASSLGTRSEQFF.

This chain joins TRBV13 and TRBJ2-5; maybe TRBD2 (6 bases). Germline V lookup: CDR1 PRHDT, CDR2 FYEKMQ (reference sequence). This CDR3 is 14 amino acids long. Trimming took off 0 bases at V and 5 bases at J, with 10 bases between the two ends. The CDR3 is CASSLGGGRETQYF. The CDR3 region has the DNA TGTGCCAGCAGCTTAGGCGGGGGACGGGAGACCCAGTACTTC.

The J gene is TRBJ1-2, the V gene TRBV2; possible D gene TRBD1, 6 bases. The V end lost 3 bases, the J end lost 4 bases, and 12 bases lay between the germline ends. This CDR3 has 14 amino acids. Germline V gene data show CDR1 as SNHLY and CDR2 as FYNNEI. The CDR3 DNA reads TGTGCCAGCAGTGACAGGGGTCAGACCTATGGCTACACCTTC. This codes for CASSDRGQTYGYTF.

The gene calls are TRBV5-1 and TRBJ2-2; a possible D gene is TRBD1 (5 bases). The germline gives CDR1 SGHRS, CDR2 YFSETQ. CDR3 size: 16 residues. V shed 2 bases and J shed 3 bases, with 14 bases lying between them. DNA for the CDR3: TGCGCCAGCAGCTTTATCAGGGTCTCCGACACCGGGGAGCTGTTTTTT. It yields the protein CASSFIRVSDTGELFF.

The chain's CDR3 is CASSLSRATNEKLFF. The CDR3, as DNA: TGTGCCAGCAGTTTATCGAGAGCAACTAATGAAAAACTGTTTTTT. V usage is TRBV28 and J usage is TRBJ1-4; D gene unclear. This CDR3 contains 15 residues. Germline assignment: CDR1 MDHEN and CDR2 SYDVKM. V was clipped by 1 base and J by 0 bases, with 6 bases between them.

The chain recombines TRBV29-1 with TRBJ1-1; the match to TRBD1 covers 8 bases. The CDR3 is 14 amino acids. J lost 1 base, V lost 4 bases, and 5 bases had no gene match. Per germline, CDR1 SQVTM and CDR2 ANQGSEA. The CDR3 bases are TGCAGCGTTGCCCGGACAGGGACGAACACTGAAGCTTTCTTT. Translation gives CSVARTGTNTEAFF.

The chain couples TRBV23-1 to TRBJ1-2; D perhaps matches TRBD1 (5 bases). Being an ORF, TRBV23-1 has a function that is uncertain. The CDR3 is made up of 16 amino acids. The V gene lost 0 bases and the J gene lost 3 bases, with 14 bases spanning the gap. The CDR3 region is CASSQSSRDIYYGYTF. The CDR3, as DNA: TGCGCCAGCAGTCAATCGAGCAGGGATATATACTATGGCTACACCTTC.

The chain employs TRBV29-1 and TRBJ2-7, with D perhaps TRBD2 (7 bases). Germline lookup yields CDR1 SQVTM and CDR2 ANQGSEA. The CDR3 sequence is 13 residues long. With 1 base removed from V and 4 bases from J, the gap between germline ends came to 11 bases. The CDR3 sequence is CSVEGGGGYEQYF. In nucleotides, the CDR3 is TGCAGCGTTGAAGGGGGAGGGGGGTACGAGCAGTACTTC.

The chain couples TRBV15 to TRBJ2-5; 8 bases fit TRBD1. The J call may be incorrect, as the DNA end agrees better with TRBJ2-7. CDR3 size: 14 residues. Germline CDR1 and CDR2: LNHNV and YYDKDF (reference sequence). The CDR3 region is CATSRAGQGYEQYF. In DNA, the CDR3 is TGTGCCACCAGCAGAGCCGGACAGGGCTACGAGCAGTACTTC.

The V and J genes are TRBV19 and TRBJ1-1; maybe TRBD1 (6 bases). The germline gives CDR1 LNHDA, CDR2 SQIVND (reference sequence). Trimming took off 6 bases at V and 4 bases at J, with 24 bases between the two ends. This CDR3 comprises 17 residues. The CDR3 sequence is CASSSLRDLRGATEAFF. CDR3 in DNA: TGTGCCAGTAGCTCCTTAAGGGACCTACGGGGGGCCACTGAAGCTTTCTTT.

The chain is built from TRBV9 and TRBJ1-1; 8 bases are shared with TRBD1. V gave up 0 bases and J gave up 3 bases; unmatched junction bases: 4. The CDR3 consists of 15 residues. In germline, CDR1 is SGDLS, CDR2 YYNGEE. CDR3 DNA: TGTGCCAGCAGCGTAGCAGGGGGCTTGGACACTGAAGCTTTCTTT. This sequence encodes CASSVAGGLDTEAFF.